Listed here are 14 T cell receptor beta chains from one sample, sequenced in a study of a mutant IDH1 vaccine in newly diagnosed glioma. Time point described: baseline, week 1 (first vaccination visit). Treatment specified: pre-vaccination baseline after standard-of-care therapy. Sequencing was performed with immunoSEQ multiplex PCR; in TCRdb, only in-frame clones are kept and a portion is missing. The repertoire holds nearly 15,000 clones, with 75% to 90% as singletons. Source: PBMCs, taken from a glioma patient treated with radiotherapy, temozolomide or both. The receptors stem from a woman in her forties with glioma. Some clones in this sample may be carry-over from other donors' samples.

The chain joins TRBV6-5 to TRBJ1-1, with D unclear. Germline CDR1 reads MNHEY; CDR2 reads SVGAGI. V lost 2 bases to trimming and J lost 4 bases, with 11 bases between them. This CDR3 contains 14 residues. In DNA form, the CDR3 reads TGTGCCAGCAGTTACAAGGGCCGGGGCACTGAAGCTTTCTTT. Protein product: CASSYKGRGTEAFF.

The table lists this clone with a count of one. Written as DNA, the CDR3 is TGTGCCAGCAGTTACTCGGGGGGGCTCTCTGGAAACACCATATATTTT. Amino acid sequence: CASSYSGGLSGNTIYF. The J gene is TRBJ1-3, the V gene TRBV6-5; a weak D match, TRBD1 (6 bases). V lost 0 bases, J lost 0 bases, and 9 bases lay in between. CDR3 length: 16 residues. CDR1 and CDR2 from the germline V gene are MNHEY and SVGAGI.

This clone was detected only once. This chain links TRBV4-1 with TRBJ2-1; tentatively, D is TRBD1 (6 bases). Germline assignment: CDR1 MGHRA and CDR2 YSYEKL. The CDR3 loop spans 15 amino acids. Trimming took 1 base from V and 4 from J, leaving 11 bases between them. The CDR3 here is CASSQGETGYNEQFF. CDR3 nucleotides: TGCGCCAGCAGCCAAGGGGAGACAGGTTACAATGAGCAGTTCTTC.

The chain employs TRBV19 and TRBJ1-5; TRBD1 agrees at 9 bases. Looked up from germline, CDR1 is LNHDA and CDR2 is SQIVND (reference sequence). The CDR3 length is 15 residues. Trimming cost V 7 bases and J 3 bases; bases outside gene matches: 7. CDR3 in amino acids: CASTHGDRVNQPQHF. In nucleotides, the CDR3 is TGTGCCAGTACCCATGGGGACAGGGTCAATCAGCCCCAGCATTTT.

A single count supports this clone. The rearrangement links TRBV5-1 to TRBJ2-7; D may be TRBD1 (7 bases). CDR3 size: 14 residues. Trimming left V 4 bases short and J 2 bases short, with 13 bases between. Germline loops: CDR1 SGHRS, CDR2 YFSETQ. CDR3 in amino acids: CASSGGTDTYEQYF. As DNA, the CDR3 is TGCGCCAGCAGCGGCGGGACAGATACCTACGAGCAGTACTTC.

The rearrangement uses TRBV10-3 and TRBJ1-5; D ambiguous. The CDR3 has 14 residues. Germline V gene sequence: CDR1 ENHRY, CDR2 SYGVKD. V was trimmed by 0 bases and J by 6 bases, leaving 9 bases between them. Here the CDR3 reads CAISESLGRQPQHF. The CDR3 region has the DNA TGTGCCATCAGTGAGTCGTTGGGTCGTCAGCCCCAGCATTTT.

This sequence joins TRBV2 and TRBJ2-1, with D hard to call. Trimming shortened V by 7 bases and J by 13 bases, and 14 bases separated the two germline ends. CDR3 length: 11 residues. From germline, CDR1 is SNHLY and CDR2 FYNNEI. The CDR3 region has the DNA TGTGCCAGCACATGGGGATCCGTTCAGTTCTTC. Translated, it gives CASTWGSVQFF.

The rearrangement joins TRBV5-4 to TRBJ2-1, with 7 positions matching TRBD2. This CDR3 has 14 residues. Trimming at V came to 7 bases and at J to 4 bases, leaving 8 bases not matched to a gene. Germline V lookup: CDR1 SGHNT, CDR2 YYREEE (reference sequence). The CDR3 coding sequence is TGTGCCAGCGCGGAGTGGGGGGGGTACAATGAGCAGTTCTTC. It is translated as CASAEWGGYNEQFF.

The chain has TRBV19 and TRBJ2-7; 14 bases line up with TRBD2. Germline V gives CDR1 LNHDA, CDR2 SQIVND (reference sequence). The V segment lost 4 bases and the J segment 3 bases; nucleotides outside the gene matches: 2. The CDR3 extends over 15 amino acids. The CDR3 spells CASSRGLAGVYEQYF. The CDR3 DNA follows: TGTGCCAGTAGTAGGGGACTAGCGGGAGTCTACGAGCAGTACTTC.

This clone was picked up a small number of times. The chain combines TRBV7-6 with TRBJ2-2; 7 nucleotides align to TRBD1. The CDR3 sequence is 15 residues long. V lost 5 bases and J lost 0; bases outside the gene matches: 3. CDR1 SGHVS and CDR2 FNYEAQ come from the germline V gene. CDR3 residues: CASSRTGANTGELFF. CDR3 nucleotides: TGTGCCAGCAGCCGAACAGGGGCGAACACCGGGGAGCTGTTTTTT.

This chain uses TRBV10-3 with TRBJ1-1; perhaps TRBD1 as D (6 bases). CDR3 length: 11 amino acids. Germline V CDR1 and CDR2: ENHRY, SYGVKD. Trimming removed 9 bases from V and 3 bases from J, with 8 bases in between. The CDR3 DNA follows: TGTGCCATTGCAGGGGACACTGAAGCTTTCTTT. It translates to CAIAGDTEAFF.

The chain links TRBV27 to TRBJ2-7; D not certain. CDR3 length equals 15 residues. Germline assignment: CDR1 MNHEY and CDR2 SMNVEV (reference sequence). Trimming stripped 6 bases from V and 0 bases from J, with 15 bases between. CDR3 nucleotides: TGTGCCAGCAGCTTTGAAGACCGCAGCTCCTACGAGCAGTACTTC. Protein product: CASSFEDRSSYEQYF.

V usage is TRBV6-5 and J usage is TRBJ2-1, with D possibly matching TRBD1 (5 bases). V was pared by 3 bases and J by 4 bases, with 13 bases between. CDR3 length: 15 residues. Looked up from germline, CDR1 is MNHEY and CDR2 is SVGAGI. CDR3 nucleotides: TGTGCCAGCAGTTATGGGCAGGGCCCGTACAATGAGCAGTTCTTC. This translates into CASSYGQGPYNEQFF.

The chain recombines TRBV6-1 with TRBJ1-1; 9 bases map to TRBD1. Trimming removed 4 bases from V and 4 bases from J; junction bases left unmatched: 7. From germline, CDR1 is MNHNS and CDR2 SASEGT. The CDR3 has 15 residues. In nucleotides, the CDR3 is TGTGCCAGCAGTGTCGCCGGGACAGGGTTCACTGAAGCTTTCTTT. As protein: CASSVAGTGFTEAFF.